The 15 T cell receptor beta chains below come from one sample, sequenced in a study of blood T cells in healthy people across ages. With a J-beta primer mix and a sample-barcoded 5' primer, a second PCR ran about 7 to 11 cycles. In TCRdb, the 5' RACE reads were re-called with MiXCR into one record per CDR3 protein. Of about 1.7 million distinct CDR3 sequences detected, roughly 27% appear once; the ten largest clones hold approximately 7.7%. The sequenced material came from blood. The receptors here all came from a woman in her thirties in good health.

The rearrangement links TRBV9 to TRBJ2-2, with no clear D. The V end lost 6 bases, the J end lost 3 bases, and 9 bases lay between the germline ends. CDR1 SGDLS and CDR2 YYNGEE come from the germline V gene. This CDR3 is built from 13 residues. CDR3 sequence (DNA): TGTGCCAGCAAACGTACTGACACCGGGGAGCTGTTTTTT. Translation gives CASKRTDTGELFF.

In the case of this clonotype: No conserved phenylalanine or tryptophan ends this CDR3, so it is likely a read error. The chain carries TRBV5-1 and TRBJ2-2; 7 positions agree with TRBD2. In germline, CDR1 is SGHRS, CDR2 YFSETQ. CDR3 length equals 15 residues. V dropped 3 bases and J dropped 1; count of bases not matched to a gene: 3. CDR3: CASSSGGRNTGELFS. The CDR3 DNA reads TGCGCCAGCAGCTCCGGGGGGAGGAACACCGGGGAGCTGTTTTCT.

The V gene is TRBV25-1, the J gene TRBJ1-1; tentative D call: TRBD1 (6 bases). The CDR3 extends over 15 amino acids. In germline, CDR1 is MGHDK, CDR2 SYGVNS. V shed 2 bases and J shed 4 bases, with 14 bases lying between them. CDR3 residues: CASSEPGGHSTEAFF. For the CDR3, the DNA is TGTGCCAGCAGTGAACCGGGGGGGCATAGCACTGAAGCTTTCTTT.

This clonotype was found a few times. The chain has TRBV3-1 and TRBJ1-5; unclear D gene. This CDR3 contains 15 residues. V shed 1 base and J shed 4 bases, with 11 bases lying between them. The germline V gene encodes CDR1 LGHDT and CDR2 YNNKEL (reference sequence). Here the CDR3 reads CASSQGSEGNQPQHF. The CDR3 coding sequence is TGTGCCAGCAGCCAAGGGAGCGAGGGAAATCAGCCCCAGCATTTT.

This clonotype was counted between two and nine times. V usage is TRBV4-3 and J usage is TRBJ2-1; D not resolved. The CDR3 extends over 13 amino acids. Trimming took 2 bases from V and 4 from J, leaving 6 bases between them. The germline gives CDR1 LGHNA, CDR2 YSLEER. CDR3 sequence (DNA): TGCGCCAGCAGCCAAATCCAGTACAATGAGCAGTTCTTC. It codes for CASSQIQYNEQFF.

The table lists this clonotype with a few counts. The CDR3 is CASSGTGLWDNSNQPQHF. CDR3 in DNA: TGTGCCAGCTCCGGGACAGGGTTATGGGACAATAGCAATCAGCCCCAGCATTTT. J is TRBJ1-5 and V is TRBV12-3 or TRBV12-4; TRBD1 matches 9 bases. The CDR3 spans 18 residues. Trimming cost V 8 bases and J 0 bases; bases outside gene matches: 14.

This clonotype was counted only a few times. This sequence may be a read error, since a much larger clone differs from it by one base. The chain has TRBV7-2 and TRBJ2-3; the D is unclear. V lost 5 bases to trimming and J lost 5 bases, with 8 bases between them. Per germline, CDR1 SGHTA and CDR2 FQGNSA. The CDR3 is 12 amino acids. CDR3 region: CASSPYIDTQYF. In DNA, the CDR3 is TGTGCCAGCAGCCCCTACATAGATACGCAGTATTTT.

This chain uses TRBV28 with TRBJ1-2; D is unclear. CDR3 size: 14 residues. From germline, CDR1 is MDHEN and CDR2 SYDVKM. Deletions cut 6 bases from V and 0 bases from J, with 11 bases between. The CDR3 region has the DNA TGTGCCAGCAGAGTAGGCAGAGCTAACTATGGCTACACCTTC. As protein: CASRVGRANYGYTF.

This clonotype was observed at least ten times. V and J are TRBV29-1 and TRBJ2-7, with 8 bases identical to TRBD1. The CDR3 runs to 13 residues. Germline loops: CDR1 SQVTM, CDR2 ANQGSEA. The J segment lost 6 bases and the V segment lost 6 bases, leaving 10 bases of the junction unmatched. The CDR3 protein is CSVPGQGMSEQYF. The CDR3 DNA sequence: TGCAGCGTCCCTGGACAGGGTATGTCCGAGCAGTACTTC.

The gene calls are TRBV5-5 and TRBJ2-1; weak D call: TRBD1 (5 bases). Trimming pared 1 base from V and 9 bases from J, leaving 14 bases between. Germline loops: CDR1 SGHKS, CDR2 YYEKEE (reference sequence). The CDR3 consists of 14 residues. CDR3 sequence: CASSLSRVDGEQFF. CDR3 coding DNA: TGTGCCAGCAGCTTGAGCAGGGTGGACGGTGAGCAGTTCTTC.

This clonotype was seen only a few times. The V gene is TRBV20-1, the J gene TRBJ2-7; no clear D. Germline V lookup: CDR1 DFQATT, CDR2 SNEGSKA (reference sequence). Trimming cost V 0 bases and J 5 bases, with 11 bases left between them. This CDR3 spans 13 amino acids. Here the CDR3 DNA reads TGCAGTGCTAGAGATGCGAGAGGAAACGAGCAGTACTTC. Translated, it gives CSARDARGNEQYF.

V and J are TRBV28 and TRBJ2-5, with unresolved D. Germline loops: CDR1 MDHEN, CDR2 SYDVKM. CDR3 length equals 16 residues. V lost 3 bases and J 0 bases, leaving 14 bases between the germline ends. CDR3 DNA: TGTGCCAGCAGTTTTGTAAAGGGCATCTACCAAGAGACCCAGTACTTC. Encoded protein: CASSFVKGIYQETQYF.

This clonotype turned up a few times. The CDR3 nucleotides read TGTGCCAGCAGCCCCCAGGAGAGATCCAACACTGAAGCTTTCTTT. Its protein product is CASSPQERSNTEAFF. V and J are TRBV7-2 and TRBJ1-1; D gene uncertain. The V end lost 5 bases, the J end lost 2 bases, and 15 bases lay between the germline ends. The CDR3 covers 15 residues. In germline, CDR1 is SGHTA, CDR2 FQGNSA.

The V call is TRBV7-2, the J call TRBJ2-5, with 9 bases that match TRBD1. The CDR3 runs to 15 residues. Germline V gene data show CDR1 as SGHTA and CDR2 as FQGNSA. V was pared by 4 bases and J by 6 bases, with 9 bases of the junction left unmatched. The CDR3 loop is CASSWGQGQEKTQYF. CDR3 sequence (DNA): TGTGCCAGCAGCTGGGGACAGGGCCAAGAAAAGACCCAGTACTTC.

This chain uses TRBV20-1 with TRBJ2-7; the match to TRBD1 covers 7 bases. This CDR3 is 13 amino acids long. Germline V gene lookup returns CDR1 DFQATT and CDR2 SNEGSKA (reference sequence). The trim removed 7 bases at V and 3 bases at J, leaving 9 bases unmatched. This chain's CDR3 is CSVRQGRGYEQYF. The CDR3 region has the DNA TGCAGTGTCCGACAGGGACGAGGCTACGAGCAGTACTTC.